One sample yielded the 9 T cell receptor beta chains listed below, sequenced in a study of multiple sclerosis patients with progressive multifocal leukoencephalopathy. Measured with immunoSEQ multiplex PCR; TCRdb has only the in-frame clones, and not every one. The sample lists roughly 30,000 clones; over 80% were seen once. Regarding time point: time of PML onset. The specimen was PBMCs, collected from a patient treated with natalizumab. These receptor sequences come from a woman between 35 and 50 years old with progressive multifocal leukoencephalopathy.

The chain is built from TRBV5-1 and TRBJ1-2, with a weak D call TRBD1 (6 bases). Germline assignment: CDR1 SGHRS and CDR2 YFSETQ. V lost 4 bases, J lost 4 bases, and 14 bases lay in between. The CDR3 has 14 amino acids. CDR3: CASSPGVTAYGYTF. CDR3 sequence (DNA): TGCGCCAGCAGCCCAGGGGTCACTGCCTATGGCTACACCTTC.

The table lists this clone with a count of one. This specimen includes other DNA sequences encoding the same CDR3. The gene calls are TRBV7-3 and TRBJ2-2, with D unclear. The length of the CDR3 is 12 residues. Germline-derived CDR1 and CDR2 are SGHTA and FQGTGA. V was trimmed by 4 bases and J by 8 bases, leaving 8 bases between them. For the CDR3, the DNA is TGTGCCAGCAGCTCCCCCGCTGGGGAGCTGTTTTTT. Protein sequence: CASSSPAGELFF. Filled out from reference TRBV7-3 and TRBJ2-2, the complete variable domain reads GAGVSQTPSNKVTEKGKYVELRCDPISGHTALYWYRQSLGQGPEFLIYFQGTGAADDSGLPNDRFFAVRPEGSVSTLKIQRTERGDSAVYLCASSSPAGELFFGEGSRLTVL.

The chain joins TRBV4-1 to TRBJ2-7; possibly TRBD1 for D (5 bases). V was clipped by 0 bases and J by 4 bases, with 13 bases between them. Germline lookup yields CDR1 MGHRA and CDR2 YSYEKL. The CDR3 contains 15 residues. The CDR3 coding sequence is TGCGCCAGCAGCCAAGATCCCCAGGGATGGTACGAGCAGTACTTC. It specifies CASSQDPQGWYEQYF.

This rearrangement joins TRBV29-1 to TRBJ2-3; D possibly uses TRBD1 or TRBD2 (5 bases each). Trimming pared 5 bases from V and 4 bases from J, leaving 25 bases between. The CDR3 extends over 17 amino acids. From germline, CDR1 is SQVTM and CDR2 ANQGSEA. The CDR3 loop is CSVRFGMGVRISDTQYF. In DNA, the CDR3 is TGCAGCGTTCGCTTCGGGATGGGGGTTAGAATTTCAGATACGCAGTATTTT.

This clone appeared once. The rearrangement links TRBV7-6 to TRBJ2-1, with TRBD2 matching 7 bases. From germline, CDR1 is SGHVS and CDR2 FNYEAQ. This CDR3 has 21 amino acids. Trimming at V came to 4 bases and at J to 0 bases, leaving 21 bases not matched to a gene. The CDR3 DNA reads TGTGCCAGCAGCTCCACATCGAGGGAGGGCCTACTCCCGAGCTCCTACAATGAGCAGTTCTTC. Translating gives CASSSTSREGLLPSSYNEQFF.

The chain uses TRBV6-5 and TRBJ2-7, with TRBD1 matching over 9 bases. The CDR3 is made up of 12 amino acids. V shed 8 bases, J shed 9 bases, and the junction held 8 bases outside the gene matches. CDR1 is MNHEY, CDR2 SVGAGI, per germline. This chain's CDR3 is CASQRTGVGQYF. CDR3 coding DNA: TGTGCCAGCCAACGGACAGGGGTCGGGCAGTACTTC.

The chain links TRBV30 to TRBJ1-5, with unresolved D. V gave up 3 bases and J gave up 2 bases, with 8 bases separating them. Germline CDR1 is GTSNPN and CDR2 is SVGIG (reference sequence). The CDR3 covers 13 residues. The CDR3 loop reads CAWSPRGNQPQHF. Written as DNA, the CDR3 is TGTGCCTGGAGCCCCCGGGGCAATCAGCCCCAGCATTTT.

The V and J genes are TRBV18 and TRBJ2-2, with D perhaps TRBD1 (5 bases). CDR3 length: 17 residues. The germline gives CDR1 KGHSH, CDR2 LQKENI. V lost 1 base and J lost 1, with 13 bases in between. CDR3 loop: CASSPRPQGGNTGELFF. The CDR3 coding sequence is TGTGCCAGCTCACCACGTCCTCAGGGCGGGAACACCGGGGAGCTGTTTTTT.

V and J are TRBV4-2 and TRBJ2-4; 11 positions match TRBD2. This CDR3 spans 16 amino acids. Germline V lookup: CDR1 LGHNA, CDR2 YNFKEQ. V was pared by 4 bases and J by 6 bases, with 8 bases of the junction left unmatched. The CDR3 region has the DNA TGTGCCAGCAGCCCCCGGACTAGCGGGCTTAGAAACATTCAGTACTTC. It codes for CASSPRTSGLRNIQYF.